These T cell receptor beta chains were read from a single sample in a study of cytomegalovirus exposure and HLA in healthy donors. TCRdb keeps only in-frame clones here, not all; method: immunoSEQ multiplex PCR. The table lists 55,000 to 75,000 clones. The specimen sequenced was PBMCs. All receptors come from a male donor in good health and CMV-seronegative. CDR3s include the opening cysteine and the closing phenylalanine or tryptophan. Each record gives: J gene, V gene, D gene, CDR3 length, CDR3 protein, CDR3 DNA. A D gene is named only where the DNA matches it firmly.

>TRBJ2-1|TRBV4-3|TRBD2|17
CASSQREGLAGVNEQFF
TGCGCCAGCAGCCAAAGGGAGGGGCTAGCGGGAGTCAATGAGCAGTTCTTC
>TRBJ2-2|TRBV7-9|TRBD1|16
CASSGPTGTGTGELFF
TGTGCCAGCAGCGGGCCCACCGGGACAGGCACCGGGGAGCTGTTTTTT
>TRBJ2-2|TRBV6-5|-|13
CASSFPPTGELFF
TGTGCCAGCAGTTTCCCCCCAACCGGGGAGCTGTTTTTT
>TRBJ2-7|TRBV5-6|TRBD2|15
CASSFPGLADYEQYF
TGTGCCAGCAGCTTCCCGGGACTAGCGGACTACGAGCAGTACTTC
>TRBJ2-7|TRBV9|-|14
CASSVDRARDEQYF
TGTGCCAGCAGCGTAGACAGGGCTCGGGACGAGCAGTACTTC
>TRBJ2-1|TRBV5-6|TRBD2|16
CASSLGLAGASNEQFF
TGTGCCAGCAGCTTGGGCCTAGCGGGAGCTAGCAATGAGCAGTTCTTC
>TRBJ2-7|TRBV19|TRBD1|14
CASSKPGQLYEQYF
TGTGCCAGTAGTAAACCGGGACAGCTCTACGAGCAGTACTTC
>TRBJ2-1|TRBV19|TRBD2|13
CASSTLAGAKQFF
TGTGCCAGTAGTACCCTAGCGGGGGCCAAACAGTTCTTC
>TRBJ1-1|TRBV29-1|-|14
CSVEDRYPNTEAFF
TGCAGCGTTGAAGACAGATACCCGAACACTGAAGCTTTCTTT
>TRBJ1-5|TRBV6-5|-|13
CASGGGPNQPQHF
TGTGCCTCCGGCGGGGGTCCCAATCAGCCCCAGCATTTT
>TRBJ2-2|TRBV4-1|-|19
CASSLASEGGGGSGRELFF
TGCGCCAGCAGCCTGGCCAGTGAAGGAGGGGGGGGAAGTGGGAGGGAGCTGTTTTTT
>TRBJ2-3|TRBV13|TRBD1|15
CASRPTDRGTDTQYF
TGTGCCAGCAGACCAACGGACAGGGGGACAGATACGCAGTATTTT
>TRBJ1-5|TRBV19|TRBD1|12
CATDRGYQPQHF
TGTGCCACTGACAGGGGATATCAGCCCCAGCATTTT
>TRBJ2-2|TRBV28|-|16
CASSLSLEGNTGELFF
TGTGCCAGCAGTTTGAGCCTGGAGGGGAACACCGGGGAGCTGTTTTTT
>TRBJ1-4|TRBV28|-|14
CASSPRTENEKLFF
TGTGCCAGCAGTCCAAGGACAGAGAATGAAAAACTGTTTTTT
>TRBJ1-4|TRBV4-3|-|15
CASSQAWQGNEKLFF
TGCGCCAGCAGCCAAGCATGGCAGGGGAATGAAAAACTGTTTTTT
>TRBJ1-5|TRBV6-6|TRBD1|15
CASSRTGTSNQPQHF
TGTGCCAGCAGTAGGACAGGGACAAGCAATCAGCCCCAGCATTTT
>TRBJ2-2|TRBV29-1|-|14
CSVEHGIEAGELFF
TGCAGCGTTGAACATGGTATAGAGGCCGGGGAGCTGTTTTTT
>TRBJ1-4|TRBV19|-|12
CASSIAREKLFF
TGTGCCAGTAGTATAGCTCGGGAAAAACTGTTTTTT
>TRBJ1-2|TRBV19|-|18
CASSIESRLLLANYGYTF
TGTGCCAGTAGTATAGAAAGCCGTCTTCTGCTGGCTAACTATGGCTACACCTTC
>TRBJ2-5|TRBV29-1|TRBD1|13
CSVNRGQGETQYF
TGCAGCGTCAACAGGGGGCAGGGAGAGACCCAGTACTTC
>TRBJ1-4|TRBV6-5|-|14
CASTPSATNEKLFF
TGTGCCAGCACCCCCTCTGCAACTAATGAAAAACTGTTTTTT
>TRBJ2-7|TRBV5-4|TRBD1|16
CASSFIPSDRAYEQYF
TGTGCCAGCAGCTTTATCCCCTCGGACAGGGCCTACGAGCAGTACTTC
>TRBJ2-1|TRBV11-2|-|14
CASSPGTLDNEQFF
TGTGCCAGCAGCCCCGGGACTCTTGACAATGAGCAGTTCTTC
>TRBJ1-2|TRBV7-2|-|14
CASSFVDRASGYTF
TGTGCCAGCAGCTTTGTAGACAGAGCTTCTGGCTACACCTTC
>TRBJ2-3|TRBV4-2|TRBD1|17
CASSQGQGARGLDTQYF
TGTGCCAGCAGCCAGGGACAGGGGGCGCGGGGTTTGGATACGCAGTATTTT
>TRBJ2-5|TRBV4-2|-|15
CASSQSGKGEGTQYF
TGTGCCAGCAGCCAGTCCGGGAAGGGGGAGGGGACCCAGTACTTC
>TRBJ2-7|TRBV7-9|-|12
CASSAQVYEQYF
TGTGCCAGCAGCGCACAGGTTTACGAGCAGTACTTC
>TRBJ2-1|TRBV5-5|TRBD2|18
CASRQTSGGSNSYNEQFF
TGTGCCAGCAGACAGACTAGCGGGGGTTCGAACTCCTACAATGAGCAGTTCTTC
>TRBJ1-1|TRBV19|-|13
CASSISLNTEAFF
TGTGCCAGTAGTATATCCCTAAACACTGAAGCTTTCTTT
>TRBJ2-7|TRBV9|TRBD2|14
CASSFSGSYYEQYF
TGTGCCAGCAGCTTTAGCGGGAGTTACTACGAGCAGTACTTC
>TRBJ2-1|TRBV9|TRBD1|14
CASSKRGQGGEQFF
TGTGCCAGCAGCAAGAGGGGACAGGGGGGTGAGCAGTTCTTC
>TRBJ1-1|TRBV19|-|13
CASSTQVRTEAFF
TGTGCCAGTAGTACGCAGGTTAGGACTGAAGCTTTCTTT
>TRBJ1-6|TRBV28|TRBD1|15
CASSLRDRRNSPLHF
TGTGCCAGCAGTTTAAGGGACAGGCGTAATTCACCCCTCCACTTT
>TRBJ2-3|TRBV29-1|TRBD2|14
CSVSRTSEADTQYF
TGCAGCGTTTCCAGGACTAGCGAGGCAGATACGCAGTATTTT
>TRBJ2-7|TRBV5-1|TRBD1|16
CASISVRTGTTYEQYF
TGCGCCAGCATTTCGGTCCGGACAGGGACCACCTACGAGCAGTACTTC
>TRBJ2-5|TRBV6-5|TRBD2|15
CASSYMLAGEETQYF
TGTGCCAGCAGTTACATGCTAGCGGGAGAGGAGACCCAGTACTTC
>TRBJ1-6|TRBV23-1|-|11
CASSSRSPLHF
TGCGCCAGCAGTTCCCGTTCACCCCTCCACTTT
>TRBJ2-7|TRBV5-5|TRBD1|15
CASSYRDRGEREQYF
TGTGCCAGCAGCTACCGGGACAGGGGTGAGCGGGAGCAGTACTTC
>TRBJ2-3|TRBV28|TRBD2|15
CASSLTSGGEDTQYF
TGTGCCAGCAGTTTGACTAGCGGGGGCGAAGATACGCAGTATTTT
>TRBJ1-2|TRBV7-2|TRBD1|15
CASRRTGGSNYGYTF
TGTGCCAGCAGGCGGACAGGGGGCTCTAACTATGGCTACACCTTC
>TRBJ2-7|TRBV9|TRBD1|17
CASSPKTGEDPSYEQYF
TGTGCCAGCAGCCCTAAGACAGGGGAGGATCCATCCTACGAGCAGTACTTC
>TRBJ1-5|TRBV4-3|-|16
CASSPDLDSRNQPQHF
TGCGCCAGCAGCCCCGATCTAGACAGCCGGAATCAGCCCCAGCATTTT